This T cell receptor beta chain was sequenced during a study of breast tumors, draining lymph nodes, adjacent tissues. General study results and limits: Findings are consistent with lymph node origin and intratumoral expansion of most tumor T cells. That most tumor T cells come from lymph nodes remained unproven. Tumor repertoires ranked between lymph nodes and nontumor tissue in diversity, with V and J gene preferences. Luminal-like breast cancer showed significantly higher tumor–nontumor repertoire similarity than basal-like.

Breast cancer patients provided tissue from their axillary draining lymph nodes. One entry per CDR3 protein, called by TCRdb with MiXCR from the multiplex PCR reads. The sample records over 200,000 distinct CDR3 sequences, 32% being singletons. This clonotype was observed many times. Antigen specificity is unknown. Germline values: CDR1 KGHSH, CDR2 LQKENI. Deletions cut 3 bases from V and 2 bases from J, with 7 bases between. This CDR3 region has 13 residues. The chain joins TRBV18 to TRBJ1-2; D remains unclear. The TCR comes from a female donor with breast cancer. Some clones in this sample may be carry-over from other donors' samples. Sequenced: axillary lymph node tissue. Here the CDR3 DNA reads TGTGCCAGCTCACCGGCAGAAAACTATGGCTACACCTTC. Translating it yields CASSPAENYGYTF.